The text below deals with one T cell receptor beta chain. Its cognate antigen is unknown. These data belong to a study of cytomegalovirus exposure and HLA in healthy donors. Across the whole study: The Caucasian-associated ancestry cluster held around 81% of around 380 genotyped donors.

Study findings and constraints: Across HLA loci, a later analysis found differing TCR association rates, with DRB1 most and HLA-C fewest.

Trimming took 8 bases from V and 5 from J; bases not matched to a gene: 12. Germline assignment: CDR1 MNHNS and CDR2 SASEGT. The CDR3 length is 15 residues. Primers for the PCR totalled 60 Vbeta and 13 Jbeta. Generated by immunoSEQ multiplex PCR, the TCRdb table keeps only in-frame clones and is missing some. The table lists over 150,000 clones, around 85% of them singletons. Sequencing input: PBMCs. The sequence was obtained from a woman aged 30 to 39 in good health and CMV-seronegative. The chain has TRBV6-1 and TRBJ2-7; 10 bases are a match to TRBD2. The CDR3: CASGAPSGRLDEQYF. CDR3 in DNA: TGTGCCAGCGGCGCCCCTAGCGGGAGACTTGACGAGCAGTACTTC.